The 6 T cell receptor beta chains presented below share a single source sample, sequenced in a study of technical replicates of blood from a handful of donors. Generated by immunoSEQ multiplex PCR, the TCRdb table keeps only in-frame clones and is missing some. The sample lists more than 80,000 clones, 85% to 95% occurring once. The sample was T cells isolated from PBMCs. These receptor sequences come from a human donor in good health.

This clone was detected only once. The V call is TRBV5-1, the J call TRBJ2-7, with D unclear. V was shortened by 1 base and J by 4 bases, with 9 bases between the two germline ends. The germline gives CDR1 SGHRS, CDR2 YFSETQ. This CDR3 region has 13 residues. The CDR3, as DNA: TGCGCCAGCAGCTTGCAGAAAAATTACGAGCAGTACTTC. Its translation is CASSLQKNYEQYF.

This CDR3 is CASSQDPGVKTGELFF. Here the CDR3 DNA reads TGCGCCAGCAGCCAAGATCCGGGAGTTAAGACCGGGGAGCTGTTTTTT. This chain links TRBV4-1 with TRBJ2-2; possible D gene TRBD2, 6 bases. V lost 0 bases and J lost 5, with 13 bases in between. This CDR3 spans 16 amino acids. Looked up from germline, CDR1 is MGHRA and CDR2 is YSYEKL.

The chain joins TRBV5-1 to TRBJ2-3; D is possibly TRBD2 (5 bases). Trimming removed 0 bases at V and 0 bases at J, with 8 bases between. The CDR3 has 15 amino acids. The V gene's germline CDR1 is SGHRS and CDR2 YFSETQ. The CDR3 loop is CASSLERTSTDTQYF. The CDR3 region has the DNA TGCGCCAGCAGCTTGGAGAGGACTAGCACAGATACGCAGTATTTT.

The chain has TRBV27 and TRBJ1-1; tentatively, D is TRBD1 (5 bases). Trimming shortened V by 0 bases and J by 5 bases, and 10 bases separated the two germline ends. The CDR3 is 14 amino acids. Germline-derived CDR1 and CDR2 are MNHEY and SMNVEV (reference sequence). This CDR3 reads CASSLSDGGTEAFF. CDR3 coding DNA: TGTGCCAGCAGTTTATCGGACGGGGGGACTGAAGCTTTCTTT.

The V gene is TRBV6-1, the J gene TRBJ2-7; 7 nucleotides match TRBD2. V was pared by 1 base and J by 2 bases, with 5 bases of the junction left unmatched. The CDR3 has 15 residues. The germline V gene has CDR1 MNHNS and CDR2 SASEGT. CDR3 sequence: CASSEGSSGPYEQYF. CDR3 nucleotide sequence: TGTGCCAGCAGTGAAGGGTCTAGCGGACCCTACGAGCAGTACTTC.

The gene calls are TRBV30 and TRBJ2-1; TRBD2 aligns across 13 bases. V shed 3 bases, J shed 5 bases, and the junction held 4 bases outside the gene matches. Looked up from germline, CDR1 is GTSNPN and CDR2 is SVGIG (reference sequence). This CDR3 is built from 15 residues. CDR3 region: CAWSGLAGAHNEQFF. CDR3 DNA sequence: TGTGCCTGGAGCGGACTAGCGGGGGCCCACAATGAGCAGTTCTTC. The full variable domain, its missing parts supplied by reference TRBV30 and TRBJ2-1, is SQTIHQWPATLVQPVGSPLSLECTVEGTSNPNLYWYRQAAGRGLQLLFYSVGIGQISSEVPQNLSASRPQDRQFILSSKKLLLSDSGFYLCAWSGLAGAHNEQFFGPGTRLTVL.